This is a list of T cell receptor beta chains from one sample in a study of beta chain features in type 1 diabetes. Assay used: immunoSEQ multiplex PCR; TCRdb lists only in-frame clones, some missing. The repertoire has over 200,000 clones, roughly a tenth of them found once; the top ten carry approximately 0.017%. The sequenced sample consisted of naive CD4+ T cells from blood. These receptors were collected from a man aged 25 to 45 with type 1 diabetes. Both conserved end residues are part of each CDR3. A D gene is named only where the DNA matches it firmly. Expanded clones get a size class; other rows say once, few or many, or leave the size out.

abundance	len	v_gene	d_gene	j_gene	CDR3nt	CDR3aa
-	15	TRBV9	TRBD1	TRBJ2-2	TGTGCCAGCAGCGTAGACAGGGGGCTGACCGGGGAGCTGTTTTTT	CASSVDRGLTGELFF
-	14	TRBV6-5	TRBD1	TRBJ2-7	TGTGCCAGCCAACTGACAGGGATTTCCTACGAGCAGTACTTC	CASQLTGISYEQYF
few	14	TRBV7-8	-	TRBJ2-7	TGTGCCAGCAGCCTAGAGCTGAGGCTCTACGAGCAGTACTTC	CASSLELRLYEQYF
-	15	TRBV6-5	-	TRBJ2-3	TGTGCCAGCAGTTACTCGAGTGGTAGCACAGATACGCAGTATTTT	CASSYSSGSTDTQYF
-	15	TRBV29-1	-	TRBJ2-5	TGCAGCGTTACCGGGACACTCGGGCCTGGAGAGACCCAGTACTTC	CSVTGTLGPGETQYF
few	15	TRBV19	-	TRBJ1-4	TGTGCCAGTAGGTCAATGGGGACACCAAATGAAAAACTGTTTTTT	CASRSMGTPNEKLFF
-	15	TRBV11-2	TRBD1	TRBJ2-7	TGTGCCAGCAGCTTGGGACAGGGGGGGGGCTACGAGCAGTACTTC	CASSLGQGGGYEQYF
few	16	TRBV7-8	-	TRBJ1-4	TGTGCCAGCAGCTTTTCGCGCCGGGGGACTAATGAAAAACTGTTTTTT	CASSFSRRGTNEKLFF
few	14	TRBV10-3	TRBD2	TRBJ2-3	TGTGCCATCAGCACAGCGGGGGGGCCAGATACGCAGTATTTT	CAISTAGGPDTQYF
-	16	TRBV9	-	TRBJ2-1	TGTGCCAGCAGCTCTACCTCAGGGGTAGCTGGCAATGAGCAGTTCTTC	CASSSTSGVAGNEQFF
few	18	TRBV28	-	TRBJ1-6	TGTGCCAGCAGTACCCTTCGGGACACCCACTCCTATAATTCACCCCTCCACTTT	CASSTLRDTHSYNSPLHF
few	14	TRBV18	-	TRBJ1-5	TGTGCCAGCTCACCCTCTAGGAGGAATCAGCCCCAGCATTTT	CASSPSRRNQPQHF
-	15	TRBV5-4	TRBD2	TRBJ2-3	TGTGCCAGCAGCCTCGGGACTAGCGGCACCAATACGCAGTATTTT	CASSLGTSGTNTQYF
-	18	TRBV10-1	TRBD1	TRBJ2-6	TGCGCCAGCAGTGAACCCGGGACAGGGTTCTCTGGGGCCAACGTCCTGACTTTC	CASSEPGTGFSGANVLTF
few	13	TRBV28	-	TRBJ1-1	TGTGCCAGCAGTTCAGGCGCCGTGGCTGAAGCTTTCTTT	CASSSGAVAEAFF
-	17	TRBV9	TRBD2	TRBJ2-1	TGTGCCAGCAGCGTAGAACCAGCGGGGGCTTTTTACAATGAGCAGTTCTTC	CASSVEPAGAFYNEQFF
-	16	TRBV7-9	-	TRBJ2-1	TGTGCCAGCAGCTTAGGAGAGGCTGGTACTTACAATGAGCAGTTCTTC	CASSLGEAGTYNEQFF
-	15	TRBV6-5	TRBD1	TRBJ2-5	TGTGCCAGCAGTCACGGACAGGGGGCTATAGAGACCCAGTACTTC	CASSHGQGAIETQYF
-	15	TRBV30	TRBD1	TRBJ2-1	TGTGCCTGGAGTCCTTTTTGGGGACAGGGAGATGAGCAGTTCTTC	CAWSPFWGQGDEQFF
few	13	TRBV29-1	-	TRBJ2-4	TGCAGCGTGTCCGGGGGTTCCAAAAACATTCAGTACTTC	CSVSGGSKNIQYF
-	19	TRBV9	TRBD2	TRBJ2-4	TGTGCCAGCAGCCCATCCCGGCTAGCGGGGGCCATAGCCAAAAACATTCAGTACTTC	CASSPSRLAGAIAKNIQYF
-	13	TRBV6-5	TRBD1	TRBJ1-1	TGTGCCAGCAGTAACGGGGGACAGGGAGAAGCTTTCTTT	CASSNGGQGEAFF
few	13	TRBV9	-	TRBJ2-2	TGTGCCAGCAGCCCCCGGGGGAGGCCGGAGCTGTTTTTT	CASSPRGRPELFF
-	16	TRBV7-9	TRBD1	TRBJ1-6	TGTGCCAGCAGCCCAACGGACAGGTTTGAAAATTCACCCCTCCACTTT	CASSPTDRFENSPLHF
few	16	TRBV5-1	TRBD2	TRBJ2-1	TGCGCCAGCAGCTTGGCCGGGAAGCGGGGCCAAAATGAGCAGTTCTTC	CASSLAGKRGQNEQFF
few	16	TRBV13	-	TRBJ2-1	TGTGCCAGCAGCGCGTTAGGGGTAAGCGCCTACAATGAGCAGTTCTTC	CASSALGVSAYNEQFF
-	14	TRBV13	-	TRBJ2-6	TGTGCCAGCAGCGAAGAGTCTGGGGCCAACGTCCTGACTTTC	CASSEESGANVLTF
few	16	TRBV7-9	TRBD2	TRBJ2-7	TGTGCCAGCAGCTCCCAGACTAGCGGGGGATCCTACGAGCAGTACTTC	CASSSQTSGGSYEQYF
few	13	TRBV7-3	-	TRBJ2-5	TGTGCCAGCAGCTCCCAGGGGGGTGAGACCCAGTACTTC	CASSSQGGETQYF
-	12	TRBV30	-	TRBJ2-3	TGTGCCTGGAGTGTTGTTTCTGATACGCAGTATTTT	CAWSVVSDTQYF
many	12	TRBV29-1	-	TRBJ2-4	TGCAGCGTTAGGCAGGGTAGTGGCATTCAGTACTTC	CSVRQGSGIQYF
few	14	TRBV6-5	-	TRBJ2-2	TGTGCCAGCAGTTACTCCGGGAACACCGGGGAGCTGTTTTTT	CASSYSGNTGELFF
-	12	TRBV11-2	TRBD1	TRBJ2-4	TGTGCCAGCAGCCAGGGACAGGGCATTCAGTACTTC	CASSQGQGIQYF
few	14	TRBV4-3	TRBD1	TRBJ2-2	TGCGCCAGCAGCAACAGGGGGAGCACCGGGGAGCTGTTTTTT	CASSNRGSTGELFF
many	16	TRBV4-3	-	TRBJ2-2	TGCGCCAGCAGCCAAGACAGGGGCCCGAACACCGGGGAGCTGTTTTTT	CASSQDRGPNTGELFF
few	13	TRBV18	TRBD1	TRBJ2-3	TGTGCCAGCGGGGGACAGGGAACAGATACGCAGTATTTT	CASGGQGTDTQYF
few	11	TRBV20-1	-	TRBJ2-7	TGCAGTGCCCAACACAGGTCCGAGCAGTACTTC	CSAQHRSEQYF
-	17	TRBV4-3	TRBD1	TRBJ2-2	TGCGCCAGCAGCCAAGAGGACAGGGGGCTGGGTACCGGGGAGCTGTTTTTT	CASSQEDRGLGTGELFF
-	13	TRBV6-6	TRBD1	TRBJ2-7	TGTGCCAGCAGTCCAGGGGGCCCACCAGGGCAGTACTTC	CASSPGGPPGQYF
few	15	TRBV5-1	-	TRBJ2-1	TGCGCCAGCAGCCCTATAGGGGGAAACTACAATGAGCAGTTCTTC	CASSPIGGNYNEQFF